This TCR beta chain was identified during a study of CD8 T cells in Susac syndrome. Germline lookup yields CDR1 LGHDT and CDR2 YNNKEL (reference sequence). Trimming removed 1 base from V and 3 bases from J; junction bases left unmatched: 1. The CDR3 consists of 14 residues. Purification of the CD8+ and CD4+ T cells relied on negative isolation, and TEMRA cells underwent FACS enrichment. cDNA came from roughly 0.5 to 1 ug RNA primed by random hexamers. Amplification of the TCR beta CDR3 was carried out by immunoSEQ multiplex PCR, which spanned a total of 54 Vbeta and 13 Jbeta segments. TCRdb re-analysed the immunoSEQ multiplex PCR reads in MiXCR, keeping a single row per CDR3 protein. The sample yields 210,000 or so distinct CDR3 sequences, about 94% seen once.

The chain couples TRBV3-1 to TRBJ1-2, with 8 positions matching TRBD1. The sample consisted of CD4+ T cells from PBMCs. This clonotype was sampled from a human donor with Susac syndrome. DNA of the CDR3: TGTGCCAGCAGCCAAGGGACAGGGCACTATGGCTACACCTTC. Protein sequence: CASSQGTGHYGYTF.